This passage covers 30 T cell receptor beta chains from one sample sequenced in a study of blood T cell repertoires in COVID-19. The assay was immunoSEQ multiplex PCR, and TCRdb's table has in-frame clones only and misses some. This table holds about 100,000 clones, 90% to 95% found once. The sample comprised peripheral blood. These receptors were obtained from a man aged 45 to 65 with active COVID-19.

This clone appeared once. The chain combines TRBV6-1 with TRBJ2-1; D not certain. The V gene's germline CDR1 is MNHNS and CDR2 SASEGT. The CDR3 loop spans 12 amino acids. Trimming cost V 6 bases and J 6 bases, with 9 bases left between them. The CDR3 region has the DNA TGTGCCAGCAGGCGCGACACCAATGAGCAGTTCTTC. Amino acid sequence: CASRRDTNEQFF.

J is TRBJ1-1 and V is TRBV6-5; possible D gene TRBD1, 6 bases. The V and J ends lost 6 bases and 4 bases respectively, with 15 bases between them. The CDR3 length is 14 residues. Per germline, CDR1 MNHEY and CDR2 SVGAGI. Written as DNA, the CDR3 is TGTGCCAGCAGCACAGGGTGGGGACCCACTGAAGCTTTCTTT. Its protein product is CASSTGWGPTEAFF.

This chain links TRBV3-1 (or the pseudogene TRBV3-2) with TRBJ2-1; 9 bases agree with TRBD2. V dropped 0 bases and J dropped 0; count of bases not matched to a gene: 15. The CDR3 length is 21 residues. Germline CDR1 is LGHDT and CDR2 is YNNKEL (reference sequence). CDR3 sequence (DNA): TGTGCCAGCAGCCAAGATGCCCTCCTGCTAGCGGGGCGGAGCTCCTACAATGAGCAGTTCTTC. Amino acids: CASSQDALLLAGRSSYNEQFF.

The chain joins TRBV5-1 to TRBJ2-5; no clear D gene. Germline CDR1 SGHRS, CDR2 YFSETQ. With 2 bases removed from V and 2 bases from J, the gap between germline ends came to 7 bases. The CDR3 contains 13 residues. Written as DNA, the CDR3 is TGCGCCAGCAGCTTCGACAATCAAGAGACCCAGTACTTC. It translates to CASSFDNQETQYF.

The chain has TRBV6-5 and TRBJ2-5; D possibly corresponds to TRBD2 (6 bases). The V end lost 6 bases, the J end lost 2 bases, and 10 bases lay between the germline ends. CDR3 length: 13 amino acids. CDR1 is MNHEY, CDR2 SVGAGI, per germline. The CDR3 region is CASRLGGQETQYF. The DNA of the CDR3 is TGTGCCAGCAGACTTGGGGGGCAAGAGACCCAGTACTTC.

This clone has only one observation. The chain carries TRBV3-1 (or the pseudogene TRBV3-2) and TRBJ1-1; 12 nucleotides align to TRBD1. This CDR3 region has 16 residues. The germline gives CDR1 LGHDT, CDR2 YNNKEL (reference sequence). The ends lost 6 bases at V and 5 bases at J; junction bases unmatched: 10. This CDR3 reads CASSPGTGGLGTEAFF. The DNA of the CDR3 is TGTGCCAGCAGTCCCGGGACAGGGGGCTTGGGTACTGAAGCTTTCTTT.

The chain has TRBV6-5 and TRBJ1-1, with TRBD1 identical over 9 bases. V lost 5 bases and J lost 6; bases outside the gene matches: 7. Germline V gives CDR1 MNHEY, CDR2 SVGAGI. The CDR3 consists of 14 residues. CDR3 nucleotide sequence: TGTGCCAGCAGTAGAGAACAGGGGGCTGCTGAAGCTTTCTTT. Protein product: CASSREQGAAEAFF.

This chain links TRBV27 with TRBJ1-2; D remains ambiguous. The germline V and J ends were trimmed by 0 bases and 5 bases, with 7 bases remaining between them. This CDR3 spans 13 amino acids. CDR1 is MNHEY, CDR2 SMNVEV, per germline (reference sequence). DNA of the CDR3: TGTGCCAGCAGTTTATCGGGAGGATATGGCTACACCTTC. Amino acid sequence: CASSLSGGYGYTF.

CDR3 sequence: CASSLTSGGAWEQFF. The CDR3 nucleotides are TGTGCCAGCAGCTTAACTAGCGGGGGGGCATGGGAGCAGTTCTTC. This chain uses TRBV11-3 with TRBJ2-1; 13 bases are shared with TRBD2. The length of the CDR3 is 15 residues. Trimming at V came to 2 bases and at J to 10 bases, leaving 5 bases not matched to a gene. Per germline, CDR1 SGHNT and CDR2 YENEEA.

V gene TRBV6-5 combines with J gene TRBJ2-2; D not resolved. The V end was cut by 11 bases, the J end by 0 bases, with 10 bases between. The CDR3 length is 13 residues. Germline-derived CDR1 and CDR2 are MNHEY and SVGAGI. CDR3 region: CASTDPNTGELFF. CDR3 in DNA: TGTGCCTCAACAGATCCGAACACCGGGGAGCTGTTTTTT.

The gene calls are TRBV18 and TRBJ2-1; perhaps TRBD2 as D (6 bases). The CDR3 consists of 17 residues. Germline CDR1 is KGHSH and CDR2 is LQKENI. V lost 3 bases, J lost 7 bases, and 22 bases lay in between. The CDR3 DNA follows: TGTGCCAGCTCACCCCGCGCTAGCGCATTTCAAAGGAATGAGCAGTTCTTC. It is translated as CASSPRASAFQRNEQFF.

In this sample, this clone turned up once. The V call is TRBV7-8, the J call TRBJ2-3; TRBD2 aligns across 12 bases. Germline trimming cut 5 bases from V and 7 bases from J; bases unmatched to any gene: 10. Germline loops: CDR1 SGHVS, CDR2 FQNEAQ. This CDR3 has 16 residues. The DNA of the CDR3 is TGTGCCAGCAGCCCGCGGACTAGCGGGGAACGAAATACGCAGTATTTT. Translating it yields CASSPRTSGERNTQYF.

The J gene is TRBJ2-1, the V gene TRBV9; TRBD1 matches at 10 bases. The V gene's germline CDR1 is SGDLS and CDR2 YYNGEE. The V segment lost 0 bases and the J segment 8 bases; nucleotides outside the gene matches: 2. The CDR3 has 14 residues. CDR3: CASSVDGQGDEQFF. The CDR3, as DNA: TGTGCCAGCAGCGTAGACGGACAGGGGGATGAGCAGTTCTTC.

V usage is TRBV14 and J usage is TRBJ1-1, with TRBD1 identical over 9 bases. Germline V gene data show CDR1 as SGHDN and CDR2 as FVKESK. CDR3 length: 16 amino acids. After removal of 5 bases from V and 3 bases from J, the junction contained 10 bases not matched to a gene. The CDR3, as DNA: TGTGCCAGCAGCAGACAGGGGGATACTGCCCACACTGAAGCTTTCTTT. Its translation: CASSRQGDTAHTEAFF.

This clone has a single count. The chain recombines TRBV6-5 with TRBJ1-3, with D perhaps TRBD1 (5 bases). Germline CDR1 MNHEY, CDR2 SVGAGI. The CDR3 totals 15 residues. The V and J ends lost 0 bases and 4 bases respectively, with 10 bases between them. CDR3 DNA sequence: TGTGCCAGCAGTTACTCTCGGGGGTCAGGAAACACCATATATTTT. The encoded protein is CASSYSRGSGNTIYF.

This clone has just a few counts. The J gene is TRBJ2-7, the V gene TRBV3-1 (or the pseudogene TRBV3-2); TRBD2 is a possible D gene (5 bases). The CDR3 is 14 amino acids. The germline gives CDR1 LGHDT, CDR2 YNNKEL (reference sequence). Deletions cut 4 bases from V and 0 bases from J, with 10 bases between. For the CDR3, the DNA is TGTGCCAGCAGCCCCAGCGGCATCTCCTACGAGCAGTACGTC. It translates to CASSPSGISYEQYV.

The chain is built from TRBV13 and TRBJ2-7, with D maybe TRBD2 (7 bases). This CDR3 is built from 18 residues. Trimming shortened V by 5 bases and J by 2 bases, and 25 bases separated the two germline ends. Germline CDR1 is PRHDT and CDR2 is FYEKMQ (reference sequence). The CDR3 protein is CASSIRDLAGGGPYEQYV. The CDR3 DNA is TGTGCCAGCAGCATAAGGGACTTGGCGGGCGGGGGCCCCTACGAGCAGTACGTC.

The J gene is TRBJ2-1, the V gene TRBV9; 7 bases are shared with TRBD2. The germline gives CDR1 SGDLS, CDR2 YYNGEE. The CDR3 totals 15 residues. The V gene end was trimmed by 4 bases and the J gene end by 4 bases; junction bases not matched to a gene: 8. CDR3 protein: CASSPPGGIYNEQFF. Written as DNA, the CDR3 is TGTGCCAGCAGCCCCCCCGGGGGGATTTACAATGAGCAGTTCTTC. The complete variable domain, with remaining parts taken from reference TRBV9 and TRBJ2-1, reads DSGVTQTPKHLITATGQRVTLRCSPRSGDLSVYWYQQSLDQGLQFLIQYYNGEERAKGNILERFSAQQFPDLHSELNLSSLELGDSALYFCASSPPGGIYNEQFFGPGTRLTVL.

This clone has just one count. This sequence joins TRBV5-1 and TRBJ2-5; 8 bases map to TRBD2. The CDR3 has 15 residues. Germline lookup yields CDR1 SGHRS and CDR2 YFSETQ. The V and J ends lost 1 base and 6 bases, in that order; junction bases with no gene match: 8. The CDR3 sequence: CASSLIGGAAKTQYF. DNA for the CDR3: TGCGCCAGCAGCTTGATCGGGGGGGCCGCAAAGACCCAGTACTTC.

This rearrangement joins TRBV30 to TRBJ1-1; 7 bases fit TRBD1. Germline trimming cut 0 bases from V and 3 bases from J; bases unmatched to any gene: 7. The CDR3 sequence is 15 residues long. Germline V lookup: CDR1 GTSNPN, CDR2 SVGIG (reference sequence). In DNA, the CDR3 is TGTGCCTGGAGTGTACTCCCCCAGGGGGACACTGAAGCTTTCTTT. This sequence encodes CAWSVLPQGDTEAFF.

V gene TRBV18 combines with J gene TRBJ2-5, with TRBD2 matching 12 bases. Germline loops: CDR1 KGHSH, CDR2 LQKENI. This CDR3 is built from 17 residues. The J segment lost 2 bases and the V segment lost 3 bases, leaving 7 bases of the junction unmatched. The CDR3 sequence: CASSPQGLAGRQETQYF. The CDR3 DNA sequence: TGTGCCAGCTCACCCCAAGGACTAGCGGGAAGACAAGAGACCCAGTACTTC.

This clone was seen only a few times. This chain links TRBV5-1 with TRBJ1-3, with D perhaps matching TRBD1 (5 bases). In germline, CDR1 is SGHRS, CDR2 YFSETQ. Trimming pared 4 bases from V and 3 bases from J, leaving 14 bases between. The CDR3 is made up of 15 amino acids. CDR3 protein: CASSGAVEDGNTIYF. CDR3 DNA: TGCGCCAGCAGCGGGGCCGTGGAAGATGGAAACACCATATATTTT.

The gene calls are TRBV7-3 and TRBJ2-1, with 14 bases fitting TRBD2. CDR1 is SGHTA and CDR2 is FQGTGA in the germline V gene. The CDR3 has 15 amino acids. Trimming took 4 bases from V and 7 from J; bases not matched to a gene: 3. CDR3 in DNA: TGTGCCAGCAGCTCCGGGACTAGCGGGGGAAATGAGCAGTTCTTC. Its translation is CASSSGTSGGNEQFF.

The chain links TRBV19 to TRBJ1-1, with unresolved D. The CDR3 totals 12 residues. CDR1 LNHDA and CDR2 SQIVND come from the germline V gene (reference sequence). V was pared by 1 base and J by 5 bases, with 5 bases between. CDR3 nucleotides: TGTGCCAGTAGTATAGGCCAGACTGAAGCTTTCTTT. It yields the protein CASSIGQTEAFF.

CDR3 DNA sequence: TGTGCCAGTAGTAGGGGGACTAGCGGGATCTCCTACAATGAGCAGTTCTTC. Protein product: CASSRGTSGISYNEQFF. The J gene is TRBJ2-1, the V gene TRBV19, with TRBD2 identical over 13 bases. Germline V lookup: CDR1 LNHDA, CDR2 SQIVND (reference sequence). Trimming took 4 bases from V and 0 from J; bases not matched to a gene: 3. The CDR3 spans 17 residues.

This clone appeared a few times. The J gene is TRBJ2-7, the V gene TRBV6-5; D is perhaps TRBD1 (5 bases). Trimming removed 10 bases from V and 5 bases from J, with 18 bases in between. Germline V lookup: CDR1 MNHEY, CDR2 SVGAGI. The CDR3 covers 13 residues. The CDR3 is CAIAPYDSNEQYV. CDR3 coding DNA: TGTGCCATCGCTCCCTATGACAGCAACGAGCAGTACGTC.

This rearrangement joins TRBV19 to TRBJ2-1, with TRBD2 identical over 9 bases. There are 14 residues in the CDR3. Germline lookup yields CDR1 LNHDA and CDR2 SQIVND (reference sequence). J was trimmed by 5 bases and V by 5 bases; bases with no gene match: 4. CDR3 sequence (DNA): TGTGCCAGTAGTTGGCTAGCGGGGCACAATGAGCAGTTCTTC. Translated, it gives CASSWLAGHNEQFF.

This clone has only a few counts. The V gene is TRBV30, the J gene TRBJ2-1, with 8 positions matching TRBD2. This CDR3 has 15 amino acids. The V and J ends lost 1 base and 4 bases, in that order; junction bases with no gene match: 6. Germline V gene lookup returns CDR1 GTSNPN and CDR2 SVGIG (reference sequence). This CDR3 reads CAWSGGRLLYNEQFF. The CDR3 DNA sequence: TGTGCCTGGAGTGGCGGGAGGCTACTATACAATGAGCAGTTCTTC.

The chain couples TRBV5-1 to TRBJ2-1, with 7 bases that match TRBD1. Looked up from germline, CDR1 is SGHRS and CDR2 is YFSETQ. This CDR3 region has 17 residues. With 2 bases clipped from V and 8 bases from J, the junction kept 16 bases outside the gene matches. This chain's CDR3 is CASSLTLTGVIIDEQFF. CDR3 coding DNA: TGCGCCAGCAGCTTAACCCTCACAGGGGTAATCATCGATGAGCAGTTCTTC.

The CDR3 DNA reads as TGTGCCAGCAGCCCGTCTGCAACTAATGAAAAACTGTTTTTT. Its protein is CASSPSATNEKLFF. The V and J genes are TRBV7-9 and TRBJ1-4; D ambiguous. Germline CDR1 SEHNR, CDR2 FQNEAQ (reference sequence). CDR3 length: 14 residues. The germline V and J ends were trimmed by 5 bases and 0 bases, with 7 bases remaining between them. Supplemented by reference TRBV7-9 and TRBJ1-4, the full variable domain reads DTGVSQNPRHKITKRGQNVTFRCDPISEHNRLYWYRQTLGQGPEFLTYFQNEAQLEKSRLLSDRFSAERPKGSFSTLEIQRTEQGDSAMYLCASSPSATNEKLFFGSGTQLSVL.